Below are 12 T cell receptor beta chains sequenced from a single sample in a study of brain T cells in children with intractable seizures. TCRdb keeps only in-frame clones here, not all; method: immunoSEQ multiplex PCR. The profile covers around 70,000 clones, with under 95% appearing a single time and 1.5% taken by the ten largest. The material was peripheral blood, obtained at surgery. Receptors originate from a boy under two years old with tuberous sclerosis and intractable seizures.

The CDR3 sequence is CAWVTSGRFHEQFF. CDR3 DNA: TGTGCCTGGGTTACTAGCGGGAGGTTCCATGAGCAGTTCTTC. The V gene is TRBV30, the J gene TRBJ2-1; 12 bases line up with TRBD2. The CDR3 contains 14 residues. CDR1 and CDR2 (germline): GTSNPN, SVGIG (reference sequence). V lost 5 bases to trimming and J lost 8 bases; unmatched junction nucleotides: 7.

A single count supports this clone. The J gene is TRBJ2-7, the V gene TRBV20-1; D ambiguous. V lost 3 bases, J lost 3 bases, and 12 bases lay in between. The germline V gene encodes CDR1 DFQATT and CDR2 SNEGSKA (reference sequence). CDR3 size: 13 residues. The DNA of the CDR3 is TGCAGTGCTAGTGTAGGTTTCTTCTACGAGCAGTACTTC. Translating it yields CSASVGFFYEQYF.

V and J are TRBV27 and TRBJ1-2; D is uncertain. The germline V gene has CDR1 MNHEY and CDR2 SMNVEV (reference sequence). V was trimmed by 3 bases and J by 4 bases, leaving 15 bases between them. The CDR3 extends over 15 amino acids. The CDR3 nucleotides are TGTGCCAGCAGTTTTTCGGGAAGCAGGCTCTATGGCTACACCTTC. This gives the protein CASSFSGSRLYGYTF.

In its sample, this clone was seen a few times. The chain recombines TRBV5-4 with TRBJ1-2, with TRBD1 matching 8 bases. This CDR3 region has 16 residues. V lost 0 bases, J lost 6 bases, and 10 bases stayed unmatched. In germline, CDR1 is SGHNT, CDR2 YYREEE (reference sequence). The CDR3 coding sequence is TGTGCCAGCAGCTTGGCGTTAGGACAGGGACCCGATGGCTACACCTTC. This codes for CASSLALGQGPDGYTF.

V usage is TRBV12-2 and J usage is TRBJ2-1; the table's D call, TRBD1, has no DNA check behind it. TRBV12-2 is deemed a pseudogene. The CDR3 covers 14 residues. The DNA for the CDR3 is TGTGCAAGTCGCTTACTCCAAAGGGGCAATGAGCAGTTCTTC. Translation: CASRLLQRGNEQFF.

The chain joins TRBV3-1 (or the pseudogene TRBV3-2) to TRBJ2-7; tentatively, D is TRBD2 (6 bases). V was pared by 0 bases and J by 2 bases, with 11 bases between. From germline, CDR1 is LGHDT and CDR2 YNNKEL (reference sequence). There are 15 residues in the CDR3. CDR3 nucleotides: TGTGCCAGCAGCCAAGAACGGACTAATGCCTACGAGCAGTACTTC. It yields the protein CASSQERTNAYEQYF.

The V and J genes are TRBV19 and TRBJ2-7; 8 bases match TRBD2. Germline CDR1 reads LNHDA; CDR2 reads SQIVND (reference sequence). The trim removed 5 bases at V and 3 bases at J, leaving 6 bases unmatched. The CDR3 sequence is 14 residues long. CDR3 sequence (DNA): TGTGCCAGTAGTTTGCGCCTAGCGGGCTACGAGCAGTACTTC. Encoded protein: CASSLRLAGYEQYF.

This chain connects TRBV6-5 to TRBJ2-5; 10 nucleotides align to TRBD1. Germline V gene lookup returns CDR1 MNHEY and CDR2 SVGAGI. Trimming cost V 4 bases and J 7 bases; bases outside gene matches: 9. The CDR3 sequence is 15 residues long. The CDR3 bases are TGTGCCAGCAGTTTCGGACAGGGGGTCCGGGGGACCCAGTACTTC. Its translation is CASSFGQGVRGTQYF.

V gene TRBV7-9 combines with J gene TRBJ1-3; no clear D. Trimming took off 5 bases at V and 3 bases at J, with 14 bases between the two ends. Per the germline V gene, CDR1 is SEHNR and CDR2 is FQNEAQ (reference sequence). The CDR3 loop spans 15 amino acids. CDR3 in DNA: TGTGCCAGCAGCCCAAGGGCGGATCATGGAAACACCATATATTTT. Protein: CASSPRADHGNTIYF.

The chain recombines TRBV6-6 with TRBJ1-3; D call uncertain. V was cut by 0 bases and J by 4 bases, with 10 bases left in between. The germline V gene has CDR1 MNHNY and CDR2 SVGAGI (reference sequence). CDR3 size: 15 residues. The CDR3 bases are TGTGCCAGCAGTTACTCGGTGTGGGCGGGAAACACCATATATTTT. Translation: CASSYSVWAGNTIYF.

The chain's CDR3 is CASSDGTALGEKLFF. DNA for the CDR3: TGTGCCAGCAGTGACGGGACTGCCTTAGGGGAAAAACTGTTTTTT. V gene TRBV25-1 combines with J gene TRBJ1-4, with a tentative D call TRBD1 (5 bases). The germline CDR1 and CDR2 sequences are MGHDK and SYGVNS. The V end was cut by 3 bases, the J end by 8 bases, with 16 bases between. The CDR3 contains 15 residues.

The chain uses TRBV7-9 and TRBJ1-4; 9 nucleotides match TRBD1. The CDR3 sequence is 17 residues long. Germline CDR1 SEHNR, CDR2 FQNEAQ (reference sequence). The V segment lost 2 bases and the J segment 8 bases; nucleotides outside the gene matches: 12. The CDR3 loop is CASSLYIIGTGREKLFF. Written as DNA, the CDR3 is TGTGCCAGCAGCTTATATATAATCGGGACAGGGCGAGAAAAACTGTTTTTT.